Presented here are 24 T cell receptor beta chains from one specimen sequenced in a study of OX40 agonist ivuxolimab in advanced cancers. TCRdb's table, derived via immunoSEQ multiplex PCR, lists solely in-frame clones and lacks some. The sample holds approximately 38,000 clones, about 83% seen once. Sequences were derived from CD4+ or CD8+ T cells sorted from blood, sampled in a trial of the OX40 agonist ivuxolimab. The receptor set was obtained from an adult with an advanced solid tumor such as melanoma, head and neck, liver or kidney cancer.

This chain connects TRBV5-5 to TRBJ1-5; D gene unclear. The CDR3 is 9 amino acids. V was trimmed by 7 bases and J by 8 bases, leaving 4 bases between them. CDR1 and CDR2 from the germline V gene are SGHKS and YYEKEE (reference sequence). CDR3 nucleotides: TGTGCCAGCGGGGAGCCCCAGCATTTT. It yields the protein CASGEPQHF.

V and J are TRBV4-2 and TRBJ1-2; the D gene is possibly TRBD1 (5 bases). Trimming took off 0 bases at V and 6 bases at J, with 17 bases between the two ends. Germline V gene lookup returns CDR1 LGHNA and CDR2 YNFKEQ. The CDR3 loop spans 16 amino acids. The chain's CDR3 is CASSQEVTGPLDGYTF. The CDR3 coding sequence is TGTGCCAGCAGCCAAGAAGTTACAGGCCCGTTAGATGGCTACACCTTC.

For the CDR3, the DNA is TGCAGCGCCGACCTAGCGGACTCCTCCTACAATGAGCAGTTCTTC. Protein sequence: CSADLADSSYNEQFF. This chain links TRBV29-1 with TRBJ2-1; 7 nucleotides agree with TRBD2. V shed 7 bases and J 0 bases; nucleotides not matched to a gene: 9. The CDR3 is 15 residues long. Germline V gene data show CDR1 as SQVTM and CDR2 as ANQGSEA.

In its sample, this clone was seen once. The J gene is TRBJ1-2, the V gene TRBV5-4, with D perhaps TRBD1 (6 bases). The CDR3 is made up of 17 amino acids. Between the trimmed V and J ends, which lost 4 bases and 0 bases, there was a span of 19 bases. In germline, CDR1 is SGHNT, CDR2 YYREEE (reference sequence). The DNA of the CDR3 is TGTGCCAGCAGCCAGATGACAGCTAGGGGGACTAACTATGGCTACACCTTC. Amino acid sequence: CASSQMTARGTNYGYTF.

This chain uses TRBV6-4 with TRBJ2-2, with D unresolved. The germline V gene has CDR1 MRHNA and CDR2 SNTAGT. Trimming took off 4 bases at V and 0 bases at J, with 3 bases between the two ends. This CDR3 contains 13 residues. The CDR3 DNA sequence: TGTGCCAGCAGTGGATCGAACACCGGGGAGCTGTTTTTT. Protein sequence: CASSGSNTGELFF.

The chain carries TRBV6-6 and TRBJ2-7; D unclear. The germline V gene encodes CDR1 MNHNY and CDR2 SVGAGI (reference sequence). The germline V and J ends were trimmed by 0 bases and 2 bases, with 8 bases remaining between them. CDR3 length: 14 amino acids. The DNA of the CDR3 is TGTGCCAGCAGTTACTCTTCTGCCGCCTACGAGCAGTACTTC. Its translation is CASSYSSAAYEQYF.

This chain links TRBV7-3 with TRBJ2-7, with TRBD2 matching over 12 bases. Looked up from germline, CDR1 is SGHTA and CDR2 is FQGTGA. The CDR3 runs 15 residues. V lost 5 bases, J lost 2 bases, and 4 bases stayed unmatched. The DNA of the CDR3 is TGTGCCAGCAGCAAAACTAGCGGGGGGCCCTACGAGCAGTACTTC. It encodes CASSKTSGGPYEQYF.

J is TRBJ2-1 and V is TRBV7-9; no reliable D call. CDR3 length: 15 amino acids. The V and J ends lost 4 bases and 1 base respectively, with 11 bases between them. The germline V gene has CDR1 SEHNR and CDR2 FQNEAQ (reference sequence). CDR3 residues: CASSSHSKSYNEQFF. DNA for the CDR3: TGTGCCAGCAGCTCGCATTCTAAGTCCTACAATGAGCAGTTCTTC.

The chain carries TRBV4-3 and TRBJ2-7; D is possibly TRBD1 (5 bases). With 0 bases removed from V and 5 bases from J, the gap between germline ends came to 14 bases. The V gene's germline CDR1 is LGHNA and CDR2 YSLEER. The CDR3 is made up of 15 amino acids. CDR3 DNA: TGCGCCAGCAGCCAAGATTCCGACAGTGTTAACGAGCAGTACTTC. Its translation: CASSQDSDSVNEQYF.

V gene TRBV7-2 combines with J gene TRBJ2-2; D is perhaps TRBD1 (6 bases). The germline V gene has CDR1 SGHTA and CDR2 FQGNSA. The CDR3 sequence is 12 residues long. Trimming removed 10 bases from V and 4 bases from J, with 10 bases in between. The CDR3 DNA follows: TGTGCCACTCAGGGGCTCACCGGGGAGCTGTTTTTT. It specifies CATQGLTGELFF.

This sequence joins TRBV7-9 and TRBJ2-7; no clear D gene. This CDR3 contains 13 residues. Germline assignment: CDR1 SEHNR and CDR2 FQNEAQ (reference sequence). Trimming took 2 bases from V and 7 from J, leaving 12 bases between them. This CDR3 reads CASSLSQVDEQYF. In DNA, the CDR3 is TGTGCCAGCAGCTTAAGTCAGGTGGATGAGCAGTACTTC.

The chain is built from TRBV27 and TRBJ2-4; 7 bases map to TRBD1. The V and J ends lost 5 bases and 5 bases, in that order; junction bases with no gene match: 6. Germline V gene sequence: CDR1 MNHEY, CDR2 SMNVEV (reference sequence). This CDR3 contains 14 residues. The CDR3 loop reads CASSRAGTENIQYF. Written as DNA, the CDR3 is TGTGCCAGCAGTCGAGCCGGGACAGAAAACATTCAGTACTTC.

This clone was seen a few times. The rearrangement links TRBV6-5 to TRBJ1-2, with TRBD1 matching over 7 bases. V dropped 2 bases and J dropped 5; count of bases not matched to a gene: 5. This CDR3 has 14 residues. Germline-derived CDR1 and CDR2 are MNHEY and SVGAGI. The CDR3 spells CASSYQGGKYGYTF. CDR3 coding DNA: TGTGCCAGCAGTTACCAGGGGGGGAAATATGGCTACACCTTC.

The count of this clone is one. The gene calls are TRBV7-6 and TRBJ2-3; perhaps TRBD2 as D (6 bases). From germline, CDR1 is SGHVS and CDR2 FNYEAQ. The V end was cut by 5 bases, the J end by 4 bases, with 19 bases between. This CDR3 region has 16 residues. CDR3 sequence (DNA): TGTGCCAGCAGCACCGGACTACTCCTTGAAGCAGATACGCAGTATTTT. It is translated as CASSTGLLLEADTQYF.

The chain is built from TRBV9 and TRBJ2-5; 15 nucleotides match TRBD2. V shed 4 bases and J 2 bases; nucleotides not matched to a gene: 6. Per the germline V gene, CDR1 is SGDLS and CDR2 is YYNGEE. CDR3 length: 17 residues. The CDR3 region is CASSRFGLAGGQETQYF. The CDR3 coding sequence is TGTGCCAGCAGCCGCTTCGGACTAGCGGGGGGGCAAGAGACCCAGTACTTC.

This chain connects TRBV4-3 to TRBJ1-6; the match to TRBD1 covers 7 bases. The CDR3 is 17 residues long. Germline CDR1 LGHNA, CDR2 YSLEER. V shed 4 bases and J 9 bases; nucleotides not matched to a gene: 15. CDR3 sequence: CASSPTPTGVASSPLHF. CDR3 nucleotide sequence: TGCGCCAGCAGCCCGACCCCTACAGGGGTTGCAAGTTCACCCCTCCACTTT.

This CDR3 is CASTERGGGNSPLHF. The CDR3 nucleotides read TGTGCCAGCACTGAAAGAGGTGGAGGGAATTCACCCCTCCACTTT. The V call is TRBV28, the J call TRBJ1-6; no reliable D call. The CDR3 consists of 15 residues. CDR1 and CDR2 from the germline V gene are MDHEN and SYDVKM. V was clipped by 7 bases and J by 7 bases, with 17 bases between them.

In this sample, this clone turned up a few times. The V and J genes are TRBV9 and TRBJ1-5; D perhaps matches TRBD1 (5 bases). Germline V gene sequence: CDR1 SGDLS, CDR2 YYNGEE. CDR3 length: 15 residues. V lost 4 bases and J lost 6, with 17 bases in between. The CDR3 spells CASSRGMGDGQPQHF. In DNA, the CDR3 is TGTGCCAGCAGCCGGGGGATGGGGGATGGTCAGCCCCAGCATTTT.

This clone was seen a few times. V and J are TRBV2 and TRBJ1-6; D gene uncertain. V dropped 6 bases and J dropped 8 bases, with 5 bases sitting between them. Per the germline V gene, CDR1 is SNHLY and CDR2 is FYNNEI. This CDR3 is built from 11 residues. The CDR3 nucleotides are TGTGCCAGCAGCGGATATTCACCCCTCCACTTT. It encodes CASSGYSPLHF.

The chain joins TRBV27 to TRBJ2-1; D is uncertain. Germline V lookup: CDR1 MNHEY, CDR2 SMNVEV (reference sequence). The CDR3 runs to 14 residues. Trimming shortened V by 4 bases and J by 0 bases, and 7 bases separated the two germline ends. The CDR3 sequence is CASSSLGSYNEQFF. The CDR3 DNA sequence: TGTGCCAGCAGTTCCCTCGGCTCCTACAATGAGCAGTTCTTC.

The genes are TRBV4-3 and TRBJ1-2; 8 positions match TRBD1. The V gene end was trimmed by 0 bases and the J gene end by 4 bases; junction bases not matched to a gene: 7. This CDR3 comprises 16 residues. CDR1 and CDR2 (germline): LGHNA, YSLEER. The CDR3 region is CASSQDSGTGVYGYTF. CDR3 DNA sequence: TGCGCCAGCAGCCAAGATTCAGGGACAGGCGTCTATGGCTACACCTTC.

In DNA form, the CDR3 reads TGTGCCAGCAGCCCAAGAGGGGCCCTACAGGGTAGGGCAGATACGCAGTATTTT. It yields the protein CASSPRGALQGRADTQYF. The chain is built from TRBV9 and TRBJ2-3, with D possibly matching TRBD1 (6 bases). Looked up from germline, CDR1 is SGDLS and CDR2 is YYNGEE. Trimming removed 4 bases from V and 4 bases from J, with 25 bases in between. There are 18 residues in the CDR3.

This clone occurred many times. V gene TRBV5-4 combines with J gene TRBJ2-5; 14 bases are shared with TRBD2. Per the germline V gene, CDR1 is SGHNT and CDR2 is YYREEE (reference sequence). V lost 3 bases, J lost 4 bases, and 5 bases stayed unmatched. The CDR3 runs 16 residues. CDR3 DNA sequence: TGTGCCAGCAGCTCGGGACTAGCGGGAGTGGGAGAGACCCAGTACTTC. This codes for CASSSGLAGVGETQYF.

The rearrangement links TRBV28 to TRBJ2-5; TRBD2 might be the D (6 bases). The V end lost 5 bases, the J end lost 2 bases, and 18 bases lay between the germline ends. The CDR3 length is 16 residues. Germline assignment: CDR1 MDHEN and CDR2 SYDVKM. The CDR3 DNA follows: TGTGCCAGCAGTCCCTACTCCGGGACTGCTCAAGAGACCCAGTACTTC. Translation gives CASSPYSGTAQETQYF.